This TCR beta chain was sequenced for a study of blood T cell repertoires in COVID-19. Across the study: Samples representing acute and convalescent COVID-19 were sourced from the United States, Italy and Spain. From T cells, B-cell-depleted T cells, or PBMCs came the material, which was cDNA or gDNA.

The Seattle patients, enrolled during active infection, were followed longitudinally. This clone showed up just a few times. Original analysis: Reference gene primer amplification in the assay estimated nucleated cell counts. Profiled with immunoSEQ multiplex PCR; TCRdb holds only in-frame clones, not every one. The DNA gave D and trimming, while V, J and clone size come from that table. Of about 60,000 clones in the sample, 65% to 90% were seen once. The CDR3 consists of 14 residues. The V gene end was trimmed by 6 bases and the J gene end by 5 bases; junction bases not matched to a gene: 2. Germline-derived CDR1 and CDR2 are ENHRY and SYGVKD.

Material for sequencing was peripheral blood. The chain is built from TRBV10-3 and TRBJ2-2; 11 nucleotides agree with TRBD1. This sequence was found in a man in his forties or fifties with COVID-19, enrolled during active disease. In DNA form, the CDR3 reads TGTGCCATCAGAGGGACAGGGGGGACCGGGGAGCTGTTTTTT. It yields the protein CAIRGTGGTGELFF.